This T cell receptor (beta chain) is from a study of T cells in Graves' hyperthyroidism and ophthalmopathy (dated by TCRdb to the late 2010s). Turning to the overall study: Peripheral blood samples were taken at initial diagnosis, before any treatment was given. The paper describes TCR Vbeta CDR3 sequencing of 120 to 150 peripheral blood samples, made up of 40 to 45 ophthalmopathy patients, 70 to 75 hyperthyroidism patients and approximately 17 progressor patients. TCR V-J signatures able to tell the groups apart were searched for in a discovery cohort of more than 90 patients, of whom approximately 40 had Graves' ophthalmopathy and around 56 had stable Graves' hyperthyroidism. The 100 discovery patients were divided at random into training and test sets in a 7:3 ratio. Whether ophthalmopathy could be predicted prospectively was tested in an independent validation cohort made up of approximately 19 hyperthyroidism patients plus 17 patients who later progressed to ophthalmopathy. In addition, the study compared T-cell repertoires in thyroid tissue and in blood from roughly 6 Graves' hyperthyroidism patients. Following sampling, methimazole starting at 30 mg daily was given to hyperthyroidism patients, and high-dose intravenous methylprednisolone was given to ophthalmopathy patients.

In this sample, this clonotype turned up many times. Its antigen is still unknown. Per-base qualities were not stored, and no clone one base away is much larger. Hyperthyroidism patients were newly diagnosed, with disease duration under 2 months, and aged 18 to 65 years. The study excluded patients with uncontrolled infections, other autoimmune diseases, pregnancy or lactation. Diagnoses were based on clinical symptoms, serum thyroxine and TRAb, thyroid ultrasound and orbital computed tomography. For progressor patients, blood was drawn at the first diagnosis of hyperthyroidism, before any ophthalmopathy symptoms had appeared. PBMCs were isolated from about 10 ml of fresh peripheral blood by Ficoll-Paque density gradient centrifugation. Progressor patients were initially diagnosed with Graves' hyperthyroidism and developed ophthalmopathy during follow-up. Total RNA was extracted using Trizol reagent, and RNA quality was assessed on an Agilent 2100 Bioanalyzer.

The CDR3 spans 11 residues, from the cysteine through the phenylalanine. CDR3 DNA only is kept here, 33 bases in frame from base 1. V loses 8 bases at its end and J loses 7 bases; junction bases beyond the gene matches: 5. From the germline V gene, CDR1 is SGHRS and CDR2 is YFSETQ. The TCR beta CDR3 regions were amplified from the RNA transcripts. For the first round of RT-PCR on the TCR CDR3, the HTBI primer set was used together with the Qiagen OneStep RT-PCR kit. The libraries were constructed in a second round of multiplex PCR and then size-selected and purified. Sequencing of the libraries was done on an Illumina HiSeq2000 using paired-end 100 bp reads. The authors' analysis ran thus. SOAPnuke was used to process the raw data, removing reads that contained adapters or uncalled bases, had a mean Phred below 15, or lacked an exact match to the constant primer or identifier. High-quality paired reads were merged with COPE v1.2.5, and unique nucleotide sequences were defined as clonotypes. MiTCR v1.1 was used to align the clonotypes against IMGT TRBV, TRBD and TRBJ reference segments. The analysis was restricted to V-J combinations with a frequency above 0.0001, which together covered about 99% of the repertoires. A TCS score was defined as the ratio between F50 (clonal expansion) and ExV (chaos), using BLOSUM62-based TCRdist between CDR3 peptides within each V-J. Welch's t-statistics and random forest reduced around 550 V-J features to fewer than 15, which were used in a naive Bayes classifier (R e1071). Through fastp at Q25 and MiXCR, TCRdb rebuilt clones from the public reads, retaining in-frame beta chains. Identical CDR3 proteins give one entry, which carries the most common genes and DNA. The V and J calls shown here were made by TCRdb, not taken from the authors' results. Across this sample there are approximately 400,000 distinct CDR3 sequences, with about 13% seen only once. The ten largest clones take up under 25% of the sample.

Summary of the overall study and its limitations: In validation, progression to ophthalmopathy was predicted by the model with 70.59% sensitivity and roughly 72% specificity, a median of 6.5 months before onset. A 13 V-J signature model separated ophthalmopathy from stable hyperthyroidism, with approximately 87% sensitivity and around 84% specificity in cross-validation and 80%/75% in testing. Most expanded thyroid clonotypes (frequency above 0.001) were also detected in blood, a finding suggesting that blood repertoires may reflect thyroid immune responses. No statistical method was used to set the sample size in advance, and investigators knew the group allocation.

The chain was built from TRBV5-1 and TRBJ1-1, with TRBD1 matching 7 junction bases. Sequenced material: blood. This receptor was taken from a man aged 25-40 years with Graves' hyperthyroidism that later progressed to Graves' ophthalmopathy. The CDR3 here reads CASRDSVEAFF. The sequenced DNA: TGCGCCAGTAGGGACAGCGTTGAAGCTTTCTTT.